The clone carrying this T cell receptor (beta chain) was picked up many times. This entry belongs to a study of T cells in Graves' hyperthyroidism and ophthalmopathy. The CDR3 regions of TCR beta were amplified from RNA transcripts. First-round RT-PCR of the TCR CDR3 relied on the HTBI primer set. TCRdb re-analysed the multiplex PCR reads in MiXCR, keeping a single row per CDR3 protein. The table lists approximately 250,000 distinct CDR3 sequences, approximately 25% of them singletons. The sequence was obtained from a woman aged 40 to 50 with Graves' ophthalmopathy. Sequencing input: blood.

This CDR3 reads CATSRDSDEQYF. CDR3 in DNA: TGTGCCACCAGCAGAGATTCGGACGAGCAGTACTTC. This chain uses TRBV15 with TRBJ2-7; D uncertain. The CDR3 covers 12 residues. The V end was cut by 0 bases, the J end by 5 bases, with 5 bases between. CDR1 and CDR2 from the germline V gene are LNHNV and YYDKDF (reference sequence).